The clone carrying this T cell receptor beta chain was detected only a few times. What it binds is not known. Other DNA sequences within the sample encode an identical CDR3. Clones were read by immunoSEQ multiplex PCR, and TCRdb kept only the in-frame ones, dropping some. The sample shows roughly 39,000 clones, 80% to 90% of them seen only once. The time point: week 5, during vaccination. Mutant IDH1 20-mer peptide, at 300 ug, made up each vaccine dose, with topical imiquimod. The donor cohort comprised cases of new WHO grade 3 or 4 IDH1-mutant, ATRX-lost astrocytoma. The entry originates in a study of a mutant IDH1 vaccine in newly diagnosed glioma. Overall study context: Among treated patients, 62.5% were male and 37.5% female, and mean age was about 41 years. Regarding the study as a whole: In 80% to 95% of patients, immune responses induced by the vaccine occurred.

The CDR3 is 12 amino acids. The germline V gene has CDR1 SGHNT and CDR2 YYREEE (reference sequence). V dropped 0 bases and J dropped 4 bases, with 4 bases sitting between them. The chain recombines TRBV5-4 with TRBJ1-1; D is uncertain. This sequence was found in a man aged 40-50 years with glioma. The specimen was PBMCs, collected from a glioma patient whose treatment included an IDH1 peptide vaccine. DNA of the CDR3: TGTGCCAGCAGCTTGGTGTCCACTGAAGCTTTCTTT. Translated: CASSLVSTEAFF. Full variable domain (rest looked up from reference TRBV5-4 and TRBJ1-1): ETGVTQSPTHLIKTRGQQVTLRCSSQSGHNTVSWYQQALGQGPQFIFQYYREEENGRGNFPPRFSGLQFPNYSSELNVNALELDDSALYLCASSLVSTEAFFGQGTRLTVV.